Listed below are T cell receptor beta chains from one sample, sequenced in a study of response to subunit inactivated influenza vaccine. TCRdb ran MiXCR on the RT-PCR reads and lists one entry per CDR3 protein. Of 530,000 or so distinct CDR3 sequences in the sample, approximately 15% were seen once. The sample in question was PBMCs from blood, obtained roughly 12 days after vaccination. The receptor set was obtained from a middle-aged man who received an inactivated influenza vaccine. Each CDR3 is given with its conserved first and last residue. D genes are given only for firm matches. Not every row has a clone size; where given, it reads once, few, many or a size class.

v_gene	j_gene	abundance	d_gene	CDR3aa	CDR3nt
TRBV28	TRBJ2-1	-	-	CASSLWVYSYNEQFF	TGTGCCAGCAGTTTATGGGTGTACTCCTACAATGAGCAGTTCTTC
TRBV3-1	TRBJ2-1	few	TRBD2	CASSPALAGVYNEQFF	TGTGCCAGCAGCCCGGCTCTAGCGGGGGTCTACAATGAGCAGTTCTTC
TRBV18	TRBJ1-1	-	-	CASSPPMRENTEAFF	TGTGCCAGCTCACCACCTATGAGGGAGAACACTGAAGCTTTCTTT
TRBV24-1	TRBJ2-3	few	TRBD1	CAAGDHRGSDTQYF	TGTGCCGCCGGGGACCACAGGGGGTCAGATACGCAGTATTTT
TRBV3-1	TRBJ2-3	-	-	CASSQGRGGTQYF	TGTGCCAGCAGCCAAGGCCGTGGAGGTACGCAGTATTTT
TRBV2	TRBJ2-3	-	TRBD1	CASSVQGATDTQYF	TGTGCCAGCAGTGTCCAGGGGGCCACAGATACGCAGTATTTT
TRBV5-1	TRBJ2-7	-	-	CASSLEVRGYEQYF	TGCGCCAGCAGCTTGGAAGTCAGGGGCTACGAGCAGTACTTC
TRBV6-7	TRBJ1-1	-	-	CATNLPNGGDTEAFF	TGTGCCACCAATCTCCCAAACGGAGGGGACACTGAAGCTTTCTTT
TRBV7-9	TRBJ1-2	-	TRBD1	CAITRTGGSGYGYTF	TGTGCCATCACTAGGACAGGGGGCTCTGGCTATGGCTACACCTTC
TRBV3-1	TRBJ1-5	-	-	CASSQETGNQPQHF	TGTGCCAGCAGCCAAGAAACGGGGAATCAGCCCCAGCATTTT
TRBV11-2	TRBJ2-1	-	TRBD2	CASSLVLAGGPYNEQFF	TGTGCCAGCAGCTTAGTTCTAGCGGGAGGACCCTACAATGAGCAGTTCTTC
TRBV7-8	TRBJ2-6	-	-	CASSSKTGPGGVGANVLTF	TGTGCCAGCAGCTCGAAAACGGGACCCGGAGGGGTTGGGGCCAACGTCCTGACTTTC
TRBV2	TRBJ2-7	-	-	CASSVLGDEQYF	TGTGCCAGCAGTGTACTAGGGGACGAGCAGTACTTC
TRBV4-1	TRBJ1-3	many	-	CASSQDRNSGNTIYF	TGCGCCAGCAGCCAAGACAGAAACTCTGGAAACACCATATATTTT
TRBV19	TRBJ1-1	few	-	CASSIDPSNTEAFF	TGTGCCAGTAGTATAGATCCCTCGAACACTGAAGCTTTCTTT
TRBV4-2	TRBJ2-3	few	TRBD2	CASSQGTSGDTQYF	TGTGCCAGCAGCCAAGGGACTAGCGGCGATACGCAGTATTTT
TRBV7-2	TRBJ2-7	-	-	CASSSAAFPSAIYEQYF	TGTGCCAGCAGCTCAGCGGCCTTTCCTAGCGCGATCTACGAGCAGTACTTC
TRBV29-1	TRBJ2-5	few	-	CSVGGRVRETQYF	TGCAGCGTTGGGGGGCGGGTTCGTGAGACCCAGTACTTC
TRBV12-3/TRBV12-4	TRBJ1-1	few	-	CASSGQANTEAFF	TGTGCCAGCAGTGGGCAGGCGAACACTGAAGCTTTCTTT
TRBV7-2	TRBJ2-7	few	TRBD2	CASSHSGGGTYEQYF	TGTGCCAGCAGTCATAGCGGGGGTGGGACCTACGAGCAGTACTTC
TRBV5-1	TRBJ2-3	-	-	CASSLGAGGFVTDTQYF	TGCGCCAGCAGCCTCGGAGCCGGGGGCTTCGTTACAGATACGCAGTATTTT
TRBV7-8	TRBJ2-5	few	-	CASSLYRSGSQETQYF	TGTGCCAGCAGCTTATACAGGTCAGGGTCCCAAGAGACCCAGTACTTC
TRBV30	TRBJ2-7	-	TRBD1	CAWTTGDEQYF	TGTGCCTGGACGACAGGGGACGAGCAGTACTTC
TRBV5-1	TRBJ2-1	-	TRBD2	CASSLSTTSGQYNEQFF	TGCGCCAGCAGCTTATCTACGACTAGCGGACAATACAATGAGCAGTTCTTC
TRBV20-1	TRBJ2-1	many	TRBD1	CSASRQGLRNEQFF	TGCAGTGCTAGCAGACAGGGCCTTAGAAATGAGCAGTTCTTC
TRBV9	TRBJ2-3	few	TRBD1	CASSVEYRGLTDTQYF	TGTGCCAGCAGCGTAGAATACAGGGGGCTCACAGATACGCAGTATTTT
TRBV5-1	TRBJ2-5	few	-	CASSFGTSRDETQYF	TGCGCCAGCAGCTTCGGGACAAGTCGAGACGAGACCCAGTACTTC
TRBV12-3/TRBV12-4	TRBJ2-1	few	TRBD2	CASDPLAGGQSEQFF	TGTGCCAGCGACCCCCTAGCGGGGGGGCAGAGTGAGCAGTTCTTC
TRBV5-1	TRBJ2-3	few	TRBD1	CASRTGQRASDTQYF	TGCGCCAGCAGGACGGGACAGAGGGCCTCAGATACGCAGTATTTT
TRBV2	TRBJ2-1	few	TRBD2	CASTPGLAGNEQFF	TGTGCCAGCACGCCGGGACTAGCGGGCAATGAGCAGTTCTTC
TRBV12-3/TRBV12-4	TRBJ1-5	many	-	CASSQSGQNQPQHF	TGTGCCAGCAGTCAAAGCGGGCAGAATCAGCCCCAGCATTTT
TRBV29-1	TRBJ2-7	many	TRBD2	CSVVLAGIYEQYF	TGCAGCGTTGTTTTAGCGGGAATCTACGAGCAGTACTTC
TRBV14	TRBJ2-7	-	-	CASSQAARGDEQYF	TGTGCCAGCAGCCAAGCGGCCAGGGGTGACGAGCAGTACTTC